Each of the 25 T cell receptor beta chains below was sequenced from the same sample in a study of cytomegalovirus exposure and HLA in healthy donors. The PCR made use of 60 Vbeta and 13 Jbeta primers. TCRdb keeps only in-frame clones here, not all; method: immunoSEQ multiplex PCR. In the table there are fewer than 150,000 clones, 80% of which are singletons. The sample comprised PBMCs. All receptors derive from a man aged 50 to 60 in good health and CMV-seronegative.

The chain carries TRBV28 and TRBJ2-5; TRBD1 matches 11 bases. The CDR3 has 14 amino acids. Germline V gene data show CDR1 as MDHEN and CDR2 as SYDVKM. V shed 5 bases, J shed 5 bases, and the junction held 4 bases outside the gene matches. CDR3 DNA sequence: TGTGCCAGCAGTCTTCGGACAGGGGGCGAGACCCAGTACTTC. Amino acids: CASSLRTGGETQYF.

J is TRBJ2-2 and V is TRBV6-1; D remains ambiguous. Germline V gene sequence: CDR1 MNHNS, CDR2 SASEGT. V was shortened by 6 bases and J by 1 base, with 3 bases between the two germline ends. The CDR3 has 12 residues. The CDR3 is CASSRNTGELFF. CDR3 coding DNA: TGTGCCAGCAGCAGGAACACCGGGGAGCTGTTTTTT.

This sequence joins TRBV5-1 and TRBJ2-7, with 12 bases that match TRBD2. The CDR3 length is 16 residues. Per germline, CDR1 SGHRS and CDR2 YFSETQ. The V segment lost 4 bases and the J segment 1 base; nucleotides outside the gene matches: 6. DNA for the CDR3: TGCGCCAGCAGCCTGCAGACTAGCGGGAGTTCCTACGAGCAGTACTTC. It specifies CASSLQTSGSSYEQYF.

The chain couples TRBV7-9 to TRBJ2-2; 8 bases agree with TRBD1. Looked up from germline, CDR1 is SEHNR and CDR2 is FQNEAQ (reference sequence). This CDR3 has 16 amino acids. The V and J ends lost 2 bases and 1 base, in that order; junction bases with no gene match: 3. In DNA, the CDR3 is TGTGCCAGCAGCTTATACGGGACAGGGAACACCGGGGAGCTGTTTTTT. It codes for CASSLYGTGNTGELFF.

The J gene is TRBJ2-3, the V gene TRBV4-2, with TRBD2 matching 7 bases. The CDR3 runs to 17 residues. Germline V lookup: CDR1 LGHNA, CDR2 YNFKEQ. The trim removed 4 bases at V and 4 bases at J, leaving 14 bases unmatched. CDR3 nucleotide sequence: TGTGCCAGCAGCCTCAAGTTGGAGTGGGGGGGAGCAGATACGCAGTATTTT. Protein: CASSLKLEWGGADTQYF.

The chain couples TRBV7-3 to TRBJ1-2; a weak D match, TRBD1 (6 bases). This CDR3 is 16 amino acids long. CDR1 SGHTA and CDR2 FQGTGA come from the germline V gene. V gave up 1 base and J gave up 7 bases, with 19 bases separating them. The CDR3 nucleotides are TGTGCCAGCAGCTTAAATGGTGGCAGGGGACGGGGTGGCTACACCTTC. The encoded protein is CASSLNGGRGRGGYTF.

This rearrangement joins TRBV9 to TRBJ2-1, with 7 bases matching TRBD2. V shed 4 bases, J shed 7 bases, and the junction held 11 bases outside the gene matches. CDR3 length: 15 residues. CDR1 is SGDLS and CDR2 is YYNGEE in the germline V gene. Written as DNA, the CDR3 is TGTGCCAGCAGCCGTGGGTGGGGGGGATCTAATGAGCAGTTCTTC. Translating gives CASSRGWGGSNEQFF.

The CDR3 sequence: CASSLPSSLTGGNTEAFF. CDR3 bases: TGTGCCAGCAGCCTGCCCTCTTCTTTGACAGGGGGGAACACTGAAGCTTTCTTT. This chain connects TRBV7-2 to TRBJ1-1; TRBD1 aligns across 9 bases. CDR3 length: 18 residues. V lost 5 bases and J lost 1; bases outside the gene matches: 14. The germline gives CDR1 SGHTA, CDR2 FQGNSA.

The chain recombines TRBV4-2 with TRBJ2-4; 11 positions agree with TRBD2. The V segment lost 2 bases and the J segment 4 bases; nucleotides outside the gene matches: 4. CDR3 length: 16 residues. Germline assignment: CDR1 LGHNA and CDR2 YNFKEQ. CDR3 in DNA: TGTGCCAGCAGCCAACCGGGACTAGCGGAAAAAAACATTCAGTACTTC. This translates into CASSQPGLAEKNIQYF.

V usage is TRBV5-1 and J usage is TRBJ2-3; 15 bases map to TRBD2. V shed 4 bases and J 8 bases; nucleotides not matched to a gene: 8. CDR1 SGHRS and CDR2 YFSETQ come from the germline V gene. The length of the CDR3 is 16 residues. The CDR3 nucleotides read TGCGCCAGCAGCATAGGACTAGCGGGGGGGCTGGGTACGCAGTATTTT. It yields the protein CASSIGLAGGLGTQYF.

The genes are TRBV7-2 and TRBJ1-3, with D perhaps TRBD1 (6 bases). This CDR3 comprises 13 residues. Germline values: CDR1 SGHTA, CDR2 FQGNSA. Trimming took off 3 bases at V and 8 bases at J, with 11 bases between the two ends. This chain's CDR3 is CASSLGAQDTIYF. The CDR3, as DNA: TGTGCCAGCAGCTTGGGGGCCCAGGACACCATATATTTT.

The chain couples TRBV6-1 to TRBJ1-5; 9 bases fit TRBD1. Germline CDR1 is MNHNS and CDR2 is SASEGT. The V segment lost 4 bases and the J segment 7 bases; nucleotides outside the gene matches: 8. This CDR3 is 15 amino acids long. CDR3 nucleotide sequence: TGTGCCAGCAGTGTAGGGACAGGGTGGGAACAGCCCCAGCATTTT. Translating it yields CASSVGTGWEQPQHF.

This clone appeared a few times. The J gene is TRBJ1-2, the V gene TRBV28, with a weak D call TRBD1 (5 bases). The CDR3 extends over 15 amino acids. Trimming left V 6 bases short and J 3 bases short, with 17 bases between. Germline V gives CDR1 MDHEN, CDR2 SYDVKM. The CDR3 DNA is TGTGCCAGCAGGCCACCCGGAACGACAGACTATGGCTACACCTTC. Encoded protein: CASRPPGTTDYGYTF.

CDR3 in DNA: TGTGCCAGCAAGGGGGGGCGCGGCTATGGCTACACCTTC. It yields the protein CASKGGRGYGYTF. This chain connects TRBV28 to TRBJ1-2; D may be TRBD1 (6 bases). Germline loops: CDR1 MDHEN, CDR2 SYDVKM. The CDR3 has 13 amino acids. V was shortened by 7 bases and J by 4 bases, with 13 bases between the two germline ends.

V usage is TRBV19 and J usage is TRBJ2-2, with 10 bases aligning to TRBD2. This CDR3 comprises 15 residues. Germline loops: CDR1 LNHDA, CDR2 SQIVND (reference sequence). J lost 4 bases, V lost 3 bases, and 2 bases had no gene match. The CDR3 region has the DNA TGTGCCAGTAGTATCAGCGGGGGGGCCACCGGGGAGCTGTTTTTT. It encodes CASSISGGATGELFF.

This clone appeared once. The chain recombines TRBV6-1 with TRBJ2-3; maybe TRBD2 (6 bases). CDR1 and CDR2 (germline): MNHNS, SASEGT. The CDR3 totals 14 residues. V lost 8 bases and J 2 bases, leaving 14 bases between the germline ends. CDR3 bases: TGTGCCAGCGGAGGGACTTTGCTCACAGATACGCAGTATTTT. Translating it yields CASGGTLLTDTQYF.

The V call is TRBV4-2, the J call TRBJ2-7; tentatively, D is TRBD2 (6 bases). V lost 0 bases and J lost 12, with 15 bases in between. The CDR3 consists of 13 residues. The germline CDR1 and CDR2 sequences are LGHNA and YNFKEQ. The CDR3 nucleotides are TGTGCCAGCAGCCAAGAGGAGGGGACGTACGCGTACTTC. Protein sequence: CASSQEEGTYAYF.

This chain connects TRBV14 to TRBJ1-4; D remains ambiguous. Per the germline V gene, CDR1 is SGHDN and CDR2 is FVKESK. The V and J ends lost 1 base and 9 bases respectively, with 9 bases between them. The CDR3 is 13 amino acids. The CDR3 coding sequence is TGTGCCAGCAGCCAAGGAGGGAACCAAAAACTGTTTTTT. Residues: CASSQGGNQKLFF.

This clone appeared a few times. The chain uses TRBV7-3 and TRBJ2-2; the match to TRBD2 covers 8 bases. In germline, CDR1 is SGHTA, CDR2 FQGTGA. V was clipped by 5 bases and J by 5 bases; unmatched bases: 10. The CDR3 loop spans 16 amino acids. This chain's CDR3 is CASSRGLGGGTGELFF. The DNA of the CDR3 is TGTGCCAGCAGCCGGGGACTAGGGGGGGGGACCGGGGAGCTGTTTTTT.

The chain employs TRBV6-1 and TRBJ1-5; unclear D gene. Germline values: CDR1 MNHNS, CDR2 SASEGT. The CDR3 runs 13 residues. Trimming took 6 bases from V and 11 from J, leaving 17 bases between them. CDR3 sequence: CASRGTQAGAQHF. For the CDR3, the DNA is TGTGCCAGCAGGGGCACGCAGGCCGGGGCCCAGCATTTT.

This chain connects TRBV28 to TRBJ1-4; TRBD1 might be the D (5 bases). Deletions cut 5 bases from V and 0 bases from J, with 16 bases between. From germline, CDR1 is MDHEN and CDR2 SYDVKM. The CDR3 is made up of 17 amino acids. This CDR3 is CASSLGPQFATNEKLFF. CDR3 nucleotides: TGTGCCAGCAGTCTGGGGCCCCAATTCGCAACTAATGAAAAACTGTTTTTT. Drawing the rest from reference TRBV28 and TRBJ1-4, the complete variable domain is DVKVTQSSRYLVKRTGEKVFLECVQDMDHENMFWYRQDPGLGLRLIYFSYDVKMKEKGDIPEGYSVSREKKERFSLILESASTNQTSMYLCASSLGPQFATNEKLFFGSGTQLSVL.

The CDR3 DNA is TGTGCCAGCAACACACAGGGAGGGGAGGAGACCCAGTACTTC. Its translation: CASNTQGGEETQYF. V is TRBV11-2 and J is TRBJ2-5; D perhaps matches TRBD2 (7 bases). Germline V gives CDR1 SGHAT, CDR2 FQNNGV. This CDR3 region has 14 residues. V was pared by 7 bases and J by 5 bases, with 17 bases between.

This clone was recorded a few times. The gene calls are TRBV28 and TRBJ2-2; 7 bases map to TRBD2. The germline V gene encodes CDR1 MDHEN and CDR2 SYDVKM. J lost 2 bases, V lost 2 bases, and 2 bases had no gene match. This CDR3 is 15 amino acids long. CDR3 region: CASSLPAGNTGELFF. Written as DNA, the CDR3 is TGTGCCAGCAGTTTACCAGCGGGAAACACCGGGGAGCTGTTTTTT.

The chain employs TRBV7-2 and TRBJ2-5; D is perhaps TRBD2 (5 bases). The CDR3 has 13 amino acids. Germline V gene sequence: CDR1 SGHTA, CDR2 FQGNSA. Deletions cut 5 bases from V and 5 bases from J, with 12 bases between. The CDR3 loop is CASSAGPRETQYF. In DNA form, the CDR3 reads TGTGCCAGCAGCGCGGGCCCGAGGGAGACCCAGTACTTC.

The chain recombines TRBV7-9 with TRBJ2-7, with 9 bases matching TRBD2. This CDR3 spans 16 amino acids. V was clipped by 5 bases and J by 6 bases; unmatched bases: 14. Germline V gene data show CDR1 as SEHNR and CDR2 as FQNEAQ (reference sequence). The DNA of the CDR3 is TGTGCCAGCAGCCCGGTGGTCGGCGGGAGGGCCCGCGAGCAGTACTTC. This translates into CASSPVVGGRAREQYF.